The 8 T cell receptor beta chains presented below share a single source sample, sequenced in a study of cytomegalovirus exposure and HLA in healthy donors. Clones were sequenced by immunoSEQ multiplex PCR, and TCRdb holds only the in-frame ones, with some missing. The data contain 150,000 to 200,000 clones, over 80% of them seen just once; the ten biggest clones take up over 2%. Sequencing input: PBMCs. The origin of the receptors is a man in his thirties or forties in good health and CMV-seropositive.

The chain is built from TRBV11-2 and TRBJ2-5, with 8 nucleotides matching TRBD1. In germline, CDR1 is SGHAT, CDR2 FQNNGV. After removal of 4 bases from V and 3 bases from J, the junction contained 4 bases not matched to a gene. The CDR3 loop spans 14 amino acids. CDR3 sequence (DNA): TGTGCCAGCAGCTCTGGACAGGGTAAAGAGACCCAGTACTTC. Protein product: CASSSGQGKETQYF.

The count of this clone is one. V usage is TRBV5-1 and J usage is TRBJ2-3, with D perhaps TRBD2 (6 bases). CDR1 and CDR2 from the germline V gene are SGHRS and YFSETQ. The V end lost 2 bases, the J end lost 4 bases, and 20 bases lay between the germline ends. This CDR3 has 17 amino acids. The CDR3 is CASSLGATAGTADTQYF. The DNA for the CDR3 is TGCGCCAGCAGCTTAGGAGCGACAGCCGGGACTGCAGATACGCAGTATTTT.

Turning to this clone: Other DNA variants within this sample encode the same CDR3. The chain joins TRBV4-3 to TRBJ1-1; 7 bases align to TRBD1. CDR1 is LGHNA, CDR2 YSLEER, per germline. This CDR3 has 13 amino acids. Trimming cost V 0 bases and J 5 bases; bases outside gene matches: 0. The CDR3 sequence: CASSQDRGTEAFF. In DNA form, the CDR3 reads TGCGCCAGCAGCCAAGACAGGGGGACTGAAGCTTTCTTT.

This clone was found once. The V and J genes are TRBV9 and TRBJ2-3, with D perhaps matching TRBD2 (7 bases). CDR3 size: 16 residues. Trimming pared 4 bases from V and 2 bases from J, leaving 17 bases between. Germline loops: CDR1 SGDLS, CDR2 YYNGEE. CDR3 residues: CASSPLMGGPTDTQYF. CDR3 DNA sequence: TGTGCCAGCAGCCCCCTTATGGGGGGGCCCACAGATACGCAGTATTTT.

The chain carries TRBV13 and TRBJ2-3; 9 nucleotides line up with TRBD2. The CDR3 sequence is 17 residues long. Germline loops: CDR1 PRHDT, CDR2 FYEKMQ (reference sequence). V shed 1 base, J shed 4 bases, and the junction held 9 bases outside the gene matches. This CDR3 is CASSLDELRGGPDTQYF. The CDR3 region has the DNA TGTGCCAGCAGCTTAGACGAGTTGCGGGGGGGCCCAGATACGCAGTATTTT.

This rearrangement joins TRBV6-5 to TRBJ1-2; 7 bases align to TRBD1. Unmatched junction bases numbered 10, after V lost 2 bases and J lost 7 bases. This CDR3 spans 15 amino acids. CDR1 and CDR2 (germline): MNHEY, SVGAGI. CDR3: CASSYDSAGGFGYTF. The CDR3 DNA is TGTGCCAGCAGTTACGATTCCGCAGGGGGTTTTGGCTACACCTTC.

J is TRBJ1-6 and V is TRBV4-2; 9 bases align to TRBD1. Looked up from germline, CDR1 is LGHNA and CDR2 is YNFKEQ. The trim removed 4 bases at V and 3 bases at J, leaving 7 bases unmatched. There are 17 residues in the CDR3. The CDR3 loop is CASSPIGQGNYNSPLHF. The CDR3, as DNA: TGTGCCAGCAGCCCAATAGGACAGGGGAACTATAATTCACCCCTCCACTTT.

The chain combines TRBV27 with TRBJ2-7, with a tentative D call TRBD2 (6 bases). V lost 6 bases, J lost 0 bases, and 15 bases lay in between. Germline-derived CDR1 and CDR2 are MNHEY and SMNVEV (reference sequence). CDR3 length equals 15 residues. CDR3 nucleotide sequence: TGTGCCAGCAGGGTCCCCGGGGGACTCTCCTACGAGCAGTACTTC. It yields the protein CASRVPGGLSYEQYF.